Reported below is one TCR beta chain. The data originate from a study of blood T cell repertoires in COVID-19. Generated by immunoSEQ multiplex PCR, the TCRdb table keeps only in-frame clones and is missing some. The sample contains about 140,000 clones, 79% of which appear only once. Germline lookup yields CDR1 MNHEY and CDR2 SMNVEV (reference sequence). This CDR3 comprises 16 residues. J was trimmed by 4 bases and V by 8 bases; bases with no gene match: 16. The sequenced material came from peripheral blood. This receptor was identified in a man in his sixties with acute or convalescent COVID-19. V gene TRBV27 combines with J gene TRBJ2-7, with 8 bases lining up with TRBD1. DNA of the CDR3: TGTGCCAGCCGACTCTCGGGACAGGTGGTCTCATACGAGCAGTACTTC. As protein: CASRLSGQVVSYEQYF.